These 21 T cell receptor beta chains were sequenced from one sample in a study of blood T cell repertoires in COVID-19. Libraries were prepared by immunoSEQ multiplex PCR; TCRdb keeps only in-frame clonotypes and omits some of them. The sample has hundreds of thousands of clones; approximately 84% are singletons. Sequencing input: PBMCs or T cells enriched from blood (not recorded which). These receptors all come from a woman aged 40 to 50 with acute COVID-19.

The chain is built from TRBV6-1 and TRBJ2-3; 8 positions match TRBD1. This CDR3 region has 15 residues. Germline V gene lookup returns CDR1 MNHNS and CDR2 SASEGT. V gave up 2 bases and J gave up 5 bases; unmatched junction bases: 6. CDR3 bases: TGTGCCAGCAGTGAATACACAGGGGGTTTAGATACGCAGTATTTT. This codes for CASSEYTGGLDTQYF.

This rearrangement joins TRBV29-1 to TRBJ2-7; 7 nucleotides agree with TRBD1. There are 11 residues in the CDR3. Losses at the gene ends were 6 bases for V and 3 bases for J; bases not matched to a gene: 2. CDR1 SQVTM and CDR2 ANQGSEA come from the germline V gene. The chain's CDR3 is CSVGQDYEQYF. The CDR3 nucleotides are TGCAGCGTAGGACAGGACTACGAGCAGTACTTC.

CDR3 loop: CASSPELGGGELFF. The CDR3, as DNA: TGTGCCAGCAGCCCTGAGTTGGGAGGCGGGGAGCTGTTTTTT. The chain recombines TRBV7-3 with TRBJ2-2, with D maybe TRBD2 (6 bases). The germline V gene encodes CDR1 SGHTA and CDR2 FQGTGA. CDR3 length: 14 amino acids. V gave up 5 bases and J gave up 7 bases, with 14 bases separating them.

The chain has TRBV13 and TRBJ2-2; 7 bases agree with TRBD2. The CDR3 extends over 14 amino acids. Losses at the gene ends were 5 bases for V and 4 bases for J; bases not matched to a gene: 4. Germline V gene lookup returns CDR1 PRHDT and CDR2 FYEKMQ (reference sequence). CDR3 nucleotide sequence: TGTGCCAGCAGCGTAACTAGCGTCACCGGGGAGCTGTTTTTT. Its protein product is CASSVTSVTGELFF.

The chain uses TRBV6-5 and TRBJ1-2, with a weak D call TRBD1 (6 bases). The CDR3 extends over 15 amino acids. V shed 7 bases and J shed 0 bases, with 15 bases lying between them. Germline values: CDR1 MNHEY, CDR2 SVGAGI. The DNA for the CDR3 is TGTGCCAGCACCCTAAGGGACATGGCTAACTATGGCTACACCTTC. Translating it yields CASTLRDMANYGYTF.

The genes are TRBV7-2 and TRBJ2-7; TRBD2 matches at 11 bases. J was trimmed by 3 bases and V by 1 base; bases with no gene match: 2. There are 15 residues in the CDR3. Germline V gene sequence: CDR1 SGHTA, CDR2 FQGNSA. The CDR3 nucleotides read TGTGCCAGCAGCTTAGGCGGGACTAGCGGCTACGAGCAGTACTTC. Encoded protein: CASSLGGTSGYEQYF.

The chain couples TRBV4-1 to TRBJ2-7, with 8 bases that match TRBD1. After removal of 0 bases from V and 4 bases from J, the junction contained 5 bases not matched to a gene. The CDR3 runs 15 residues. The germline CDR1 and CDR2 sequences are MGHRA and YSYEKL. CDR3 loop: CASSQEAGGQYEQYF. The CDR3 DNA sequence: TGCGCCAGCAGCCAAGAAGCAGGGGGCCAGTACGAGCAGTACTTC.

The genes are TRBV9 and TRBJ2-7, with D possibly being TRBD2 (6 bases). CDR1 and CDR2 (germline): SGDLS, YYNGEE. CDR3 length: 16 amino acids. Trimming pared 4 bases from V and 4 bases from J, leaving 21 bases between. The CDR3 protein is CASSPRWDSGLYEQYF. CDR3 DNA: TGTGCCAGCAGCCCTCGTTGGGACTCCGGCTTGTACGAGCAGTACTTC.

The chain carries TRBV5-3 and TRBJ1-5; 9 bases line up with TRBD1. TRBV5-3 is noted as an ORF with a role that remains uncertain. The CDR3 is 14 residues long. Losses at the gene ends were 4 bases for V and 2 bases for J; bases not matched to a gene: 1. CDR3 protein: CARSRTGGNQPQHF. Written as DNA, the CDR3 is TGTGCCAGAAGCCGGACAGGGGGCAATCAGCCCCAGCATTTT.

The chain combines TRBV5-1 with TRBJ2-5; no reliable D call. Trimming removed 0 bases from V and 2 bases from J, with 5 bases in between. The V gene's germline CDR1 is SGHRS and CDR2 YFSETQ. The CDR3 sequence is 13 residues long. The CDR3 DNA reads TGCGCCAGCAGCTTGGACATTCAAGAGACCCAGTACTTC. Translating it yields CASSLDIQETQYF.

The chain employs TRBV15 and TRBJ1-5; D unresolved. Germline CDR1 and CDR2: LNHNV and YYDKDF (reference sequence). CDR3 length: 14 residues. V lost 0 bases to trimming and J lost 2 bases, with 5 bases between them. CDR3 sequence (DNA): TGTGCCACCAGCAGAGATCGGGGCAATCAGCCCCAGCATTTT. Encoded protein: CATSRDRGNQPQHF.

The chain carries TRBV29-1 and TRBJ1-1; D is possibly TRBD1 (5 bases). Germline-derived CDR1 and CDR2 are SQVTM and ANQGSEA. The CDR3 covers 11 residues. The ends were cut back, 3 bases at V and 7 bases at J, with 9 bases in the middle. The CDR3 DNA follows: TGCAGCGTTGAGATGGGACTTGAAGCTTTCTTT. As protein: CSVEMGLEAFF.

This clone was detected only once. V gene TRBV28 combines with J gene TRBJ2-7; no clear D. V shed 6 bases and J shed 3 bases, with 12 bases lying between them. The CDR3 is 13 residues long. The V gene's germline CDR1 is MDHEN and CDR2 SYDVKM. The CDR3, as DNA: TGTGCCAGCAGGGTTAGCAATGACTACGAGCAGTACTTC. Amino acids: CASRVSNDYEQYF.

V and J are TRBV7-8 and TRBJ1-6; 9 bases fit TRBD1. The length of the CDR3 is 14 residues. Losses at the gene ends were 8 bases for V and 7 bases for J; bases not matched to a gene: 6. CDR1 and CDR2 (germline): SGHVS, FQNEAQ. CDR3 amino acids: CASAGDRENSPLHF. The CDR3 DNA reads TGTGCCAGCGCCGGGGACAGGGAAAATTCACCCCTCCACTTT.

This clone was found a few times. The V and J genes are TRBV2 and TRBJ2-7; TRBD2 might be the D (6 bases). The CDR3 is made up of 15 amino acids. V was shortened by 8 bases and J by 2 bases, with 19 bases between the two germline ends. Germline V lookup: CDR1 SNHLY, CDR2 FYNNEI. The CDR3 is CASEKAAGNAYEQYF. The CDR3 coding sequence is TGTGCCAGCGAAAAGGCAGCGGGTAACGCCTACGAGCAGTACTTC.

The CDR3 DNA reads TGCGCCAGCAGCCCCCGCCAGTCCTACAATGAGCAGTTCTTC. Its translation is CASSPRQSYNEQFF. The rearrangement joins TRBV5-1 to TRBJ2-1; D is ambiguous. The CDR3 contains 14 residues. Looked up from germline, CDR1 is SGHRS and CDR2 is YFSETQ. Deletions cut 4 bases from V and 1 base from J, with 9 bases between. The variable domain in full, completed from reference TRBV5-1 and TRBJ2-1, reads KAGVTQTPRYLIKTRGQQVTLSCSPISGHRSVSWYQQTPGQGLQFLFEYFSETQRNKGNFPGRFSGRQFSNSRSEMNVSTLELGDSALYLCASSPRQSYNEQFFGPGTRLTVL.

As DNA, the CDR3 is TGCGCCAGCAGCCCCTCGACAGGGGAGGGCGAGACCCAGTACTTC. It codes for CASSPSTGEGETQYF. J is TRBJ2-5 and V is TRBV5-1; weak D call: TRBD1 (8 bases). CDR1 and CDR2 from the germline V gene are SGHRS and YFSETQ. Trimming shortened V by 4 bases and J by 5 bases, and 18 bases separated the two germline ends. This CDR3 is built from 15 residues.

The rearrangement uses TRBV6-5 and TRBJ1-6; TRBD1 agrees at 9 bases. CDR1 and CDR2 from the germline V gene are MNHEY and SVGAGI. This CDR3 is 15 amino acids long. J lost 7 bases, V lost 7 bases, and 8 bases had no gene match. CDR3 in DNA: TGTGCCAGCAAACAAGCCGGGACAGGGAATTCACCCCTCCACTTT. Its translation is CASKQAGTGNSPLHF.

The count of this clone is one. The genes are TRBV5-1 and TRBJ2-7; 10 bases are shared with TRBD1. This CDR3 has 17 residues. The trim removed 3 bases at V and 4 bases at J, leaving 13 bases unmatched. Per the germline V gene, CDR1 is SGHRS and CDR2 is YFSETQ. The CDR3 region has the DNA TGCGCCAGCAGCTCACTCAACCGGGACAGGGGACGATACGAGCAGTACTTC. Translated, it gives CASSSLNRDRGRYEQYF.

V and J are TRBV27 and TRBJ1-1; 10 nucleotides match TRBD1. With 5 bases clipped from V and 6 bases from J, the junction kept 9 bases outside the gene matches. The length of the CDR3 is 15 residues. Per the germline V gene, CDR1 is MNHEY and CDR2 is SMNVEV (reference sequence). The CDR3 protein is CASSILGQGTSEAFF. The CDR3, as DNA: TGTGCCAGCAGTATATTGGGACAGGGGACCTCTGAAGCTTTCTTT.

The chain combines TRBV2 with TRBJ1-3; D unresolved. CDR3 length equals 15 residues. Trimming removed 3 bases at V and 1 base at J, with 10 bases between. CDR1 SNHLY and CDR2 FYNNEI come from the germline V gene. The CDR3 reads CASSDLVGSGNTIYF. The CDR3 bases are TGTGCCAGCAGTGATTTAGTCGGGTCTGGAAACACCATATATTTT.